A selection of T cell receptor beta chains follows, all from one sample in a study of blood T cell repertoires in COVID-19. Assay used: immunoSEQ multiplex PCR; TCRdb lists only in-frame clones, some missing. The data show about 200,000 clones, with about nine tenths seen just once and around 1.5% held by the top ten. Sequencing was carried out using peripheral blood. The receptor source for this set is a young man with active or convalescent COVID-19. CDR3s include the opening cysteine and the closing phenylalanine or tryptophan. D genes are given only for firm matches. Size values are once, few and many counts, or a class for expanded clones, and some rows have none.

V gene,D gene,J gene,clone size,CDR3 length,CDR3 protein,CDR3 DNA
TRBV6-6,TRBD2,TRBJ2-7,.,14,CASTATSGTDEQYF,TGTGCCAGCACCGCGACTAGCGGGACTGACGAGCAGTACTTC
TRBV18,.,TRBJ1-5,.,13,CASSPRSDQPQHF,TGTGCCAGCTCACCACGGAGTGATCAGCCCCAGCATTTT
TRBV19,.,TRBJ2-7,.,13,CASSIGAGYEQYF,TGTGCCAGTAGTATTGGGGCCGGGTACGAGCAGTACTTC
TRBV3-1/TRBV3-2,TRBD1,TRBJ2-1,few,16,CASSQDGTGAYNEQFF,TGTGCCAGCAGCCAAGATGGAACAGGGGCCTACAATGAGCAGTTCTTC
TRBV7-2,.,TRBJ1-6,few,17,CASSSTGTQRASSPLHF,TGTGCCAGCAGCTCGACCGGGACACAAAGGGCCAGTTCACCCCTCCACTTT
TRBV18,.,TRBJ2-5,.,13,CASSPRETPTQYF,TGTGCCAGCTCACCACGGGAGACCCCAACCCAGTACTTC
TRBV7-9,TRBD2,TRBJ2-7,.,13,CASSSGLVYEQYF,TGTGCCAGCAGCTCGGGACTAGTCTACGAGCAGTACTTC
TRBV9,.,TRBJ2-7,.,14,CASSPRGGYYEQYF,TGTGCCAGCAGCCCCCGGGGTGGGTACTACGAGCAGTACTTC
TRBV28,.,TRBJ2-1,.,13,CASSPPSYNEQFF,TGTGCCAGCAGTCCCCCGAGCTACAATGAGCAGTTCTTC
TRBV6-2/TRBV6-3,TRBD1,TRBJ2-7,once,15,CASSPSDRSFYEQYF,TGTGCCAGCAGTCCCTCGGACAGGTCGTTCTACGAGCAGTACTTC
TRBV15,.,TRBJ2-2,.,15,CATSRDLTATGELFF,TGTGCCACCAGCAGAGATCTGACAGCCACCGGGGAGCTGTTTTTT
TRBV28,TRBD2,TRBJ2-1,.,14,CASSLFPSGRQQFF,TGTGCCAGCAGTTTATTTCCTAGCGGGAGGCAGCAGTTCTTC
TRBV5-6,.,TRBJ2-5,.,14,CASSLWARWETQYF,TGTGCCAGCAGCTTGTGGGCCAGATGGGAGACCCAGTACTTC
TRBV6-5,TRBD2,TRBJ2-2,.,14,CASSRGTSTGELFF,TGTGCCAGCAGCCGAGGGACTAGCACCGGGGAGCTGTTTTTT
TRBV7-3,.,TRBJ1-3,once,16,CASSLRLQVFRNTIYF,TGTGCCAGCAGCTTAAGGCTACAGGTCTTTAGAAACACCATATATTTT
TRBV2,TRBD1,TRBJ2-7,once,12,CASGQNTYEQYF,TGTGCCTCGGGACAGAACACCTACGAGCAGTACTTC
TRBV28,.,TRBJ1-1,.,14,CASITGGDVTEAFF,TGTGCCAGCATTACCGGGGGGGACGTGACTGAAGCTTTCTTT
TRBV4-3,TRBD2,TRBJ2-3,.,19,CASSQDLTSGRAGADTQYF,TGCGCCAGCAGCCAAGATCTAACTAGCGGGAGGGCCGGAGCAGATACGCAGTATTTT
TRBV30,.,TRBJ1-2,.,14,CAWSDLGAWDGYTF,TGTGCCTGGAGCGATTTAGGGGCCTGGGATGGCTACACCTTC
TRBV19,TRBD1,TRBJ1-3,.,16,CASSEPGQGAGNTIYF,TGTGCCAGTAGTGAACCGGGACAGGGGGCGGGAAACACCATATATTTT
TRBV30,.,TRBJ1-1,.,15,CAWSKGFYRETEAFF,TGTGCCTGGAGTAAGGGGTTTTACAGGGAAACTGAAGCTTTCTTT
TRBV3-1/TRBV3-2,.,TRBJ2-7,.,16,CASSLYARGYSYEQYF,TGTGCCAGCAGCCTCTATGCTAGGGGCTACTCCTACGAGCAGTACTTC
TRBV27,.,TRBJ2-3,.,16,CASSLGGTAPQITQYF,TGTGCCAGCAGTTTAGGAGGCACGGCCCCGCAAATTACGCAGTATTTT
TRBV16,.,TRBJ1-1,.,15,CASSQFFGQNLEAFF,TGTGCCAGCAGCCAATTTTTCGGACAGAACCTTGAAGCTTTCTTT
TRBV7-9,.,TRBJ1-6,.,14,CASSFGQISTPLHF,TGTGCCAGCAGCTTCGGACAGATCTCAACTCCCCTCCACTTT
TRBV7-8,.,TRBJ1-2,.,16,CASSRDAGLNNYGYTF,TGTGCCAGCAGCCGAGACGCGGGCCTGAATAACTATGGCTACACCTTC
TRBV7-9,TRBD1,TRBJ1-2,.,16,CASSLVWQGANYGYTF,TGTGCCAGCAGCTTAGTTTGGCAGGGGGCTAACTATGGCTACACCTTC
TRBV15,TRBD2,TRBJ2-3,.,16,CATSRSSGGHTDTQYF,TGTGCCACCAGCAGATCTAGCGGGGGGCACACAGATACGCAGTATTTT
TRBV4-1,TRBD1,TRBJ2-7,.,15,CASSQVGQGAYEQYF,TGCGCCAGCAGCCAAGTTGGTCAGGGGGCCTACGAGCAGTACTTC
TRBV7-9,.,TRBJ1-1,.,13,CASSFVQVTEAFF,TGTGCCAGCAGCTTCGTGCAGGTAACTGAAGCTTTCTTT
TRBV19,.,TRBJ1-5,.,12,CASHAGEQPQHF,TGTGCCAGTCATGCGGGGGAGCAGCCCCAGCATTTT
TRBV2,.,TRBJ1-6,.,14,CASGSRVDNSPLHF,TGTGCCAGCGGATCCAGGGTTGATAATTCACCCCTCCACTTT
TRBV4-2,TRBD2,TRBJ2-5,.,17,CASSPSSGGGGQETQYF,TGTGCCAGCAGCCCTTCGTCTGGCGGGGGGGGTCAAGAGACCCAGTACTTC
TRBV28,.,TRBJ1-2,.,13,CASTDTVIYGYTF,TGTGCCAGCACCGATACAGTGATCTATGGCTACACCTTC
TRBV10-3,.,TRBJ1-6,.,14,CAISDPGNNSPLHF,TGTGCCATCAGTGATCCCGGGAATAATTCACCCCTCCACTTT
TRBV2,.,TRBJ2-7,.,15,CASRKEQPPSYEQYF,TGTGCCAGCAGAAAGGAGCAACCGCCCTCCTACGAGCAGTACTTC
TRBV5-1,TRBD2,TRBJ2-3,.,16,CASSLVGSGSGDTQYF,TGCGCCAGCAGCTTGGTTGGTAGCGGGAGTGGTGATACGCAGTATTTT
TRBV2,.,TRBJ1-6,few,13,CASRPTGDSPLHF,TGTGCCAGCAGACCTACAGGCGATTCACCCCTCCACTTT
TRBV5-1,TRBD1,TRBJ1-1,.,14,CASRTGTVNTEAFF,TGCGCCAGCAGAACCGGGACAGTGAACACTGAAGCTTTCTTT
TRBV29-1,TRBD2,TRBJ2-1,few,15,CSVDTGTSGMDEQFF,TGCAGCGTTGACACCGGGACTAGCGGGATGGATGAGCAGTTCTTC
TRBV7-2,.,TRBJ1-4,.,15,CASSVRKGANEKLFF,TGTGCCAGCAGCGTACGAAAAGGGGCTAATGAAAAACTGTTTTTT
TRBV3-1/TRBV3-2,TRBD1,TRBJ2-7,.,13,CASSGRDRGEQYF,TGTGCCAGCAGCGGACGCGACAGGGGCGAGCAGTACTTC
TRBV6-2/TRBV6-3,TRBD2,TRBJ2-1,.,19,CASSYSGLAGVSSYNEQFF,TGTGCCAGCAGTTACTCGGGACTAGCGGGTGTGAGCTCCTACAATGAGCAGTTCTTC
TRBV19,TRBD1,TRBJ2-2,.,15,CASSIVHRGTGELFF,TGTGCCAGTAGTATAGTCCACAGGGGAACCGGGGAGCTGTTTTTT
TRBV6-6,.,TRBJ1-3,.,13,CASSYEMRNTIYF,TGTGCCAGCAGTTACGAGATGCGAAACACCATATATTTT
TRBV19,.,TRBJ1-6,.,14,CASSIEDTNSPLHF,TGTGCCAGTAGTATTGAGGACACCAATTCACCCCTCCACTTT
TRBV15,.,TRBJ2-2,.,15,CATRGGPEVTGELFF,TGTGCCACCAGAGGAGGGCCAGAGGTCACCGGGGAGCTGTTTTTT
TRBV3-1/TRBV3-2,.,TRBJ1-3,.,18,CASSQDPPGPLSGNTIYF,TGTGCCAGCAGCCAAGACCCCCCAGGGCCGCTCTCTGGAAACACCATATATTTT
TRBV6-6,TRBD1,TRBJ1-6,.,14,CASSQGQTNSPLHF,TGTGCCAGCAGTCAGGGACAGACTAATTCACCCCTCCACTTT